This TCR beta chain comes out of a study of blood T cell repertoires in COVID-19 (TCRdb year 2020). Background on the whole study: Samples from collaborators originated in the United States, Italy and Spain and spanned both the acute and convalescent phases of COVID-19. The material from the prospective study consisted of cDNA or gDNA derived from T cells, B-cell-depleted T cells, or PBMCs. Subjects who had been exposed to COVID-19, were actively infected with it, or had recovered from it provided the deeply sampled blood TCRbeta repertoires that made up the dataset. The repertoires were released in a freely available public database intended as a resource for research on the immune response to SARS-CoV-2. The samples were drawn from the first 160 participants of the ongoing ImmuneRACE study and from under 1,500 subjects provided by 6 global collaborators. A de-identified subject ID, COVID-19 status, age in years and sex were almost always included in the sample metadata. Where available, HLA class I and class II types were obtained from metadata supplied by the sample provider rather than from assay-based typing. Study-wide conclusions, independent of this receptor: The amount of clinical and demographic metadata varied by source and participant and was provided uncurated.

TCRbeta CDR3 regions were amplified from genomic DNA by means of the immunoSEQ Assay, a bias-controlled multiplex PCR. On the study's bioinformatics: Within the assay, amplification of reference gene primers was used to estimate how many nucleated cells each sample contained. To quantify the absolute abundance of each unique TCRbeta CDR3 rearrangement, sequence reads were collapsed and filtered. Productive Simpson clonality was computed per sample as the square root of Simpson's diversity index over productive rearrangements. TCRdb stores this immuneACCESS table with in-frame sequences only. Part of the clones is absent; in the studies checked, under half of the shortfall reflects unresolved V genes, and no reason is known for the rest. V and J calls and clone size are those listed in that table; D and trimming were worked out from the DNA. The table for this sample lists roughly 250,000 clones; more than 65% of them were counted only once. Of the sample, 15% to 18% falls within the top ten clones.

In Seattle, one collaborating source enrolled patients while the infection was active and tracked those patients longitudinally over the course of disease. Collaborating institutions collected whole blood in K2EDTA tubes following their own protocols. For TCRbeta analysis, collaborators shipped samples as frozen whole blood, isolated PBMCs, or DNA extracted from either of those sample types. A remark on this clone: The antigen it binds to is not known. No quality values exist for individual bases; no much larger clone is one base distant.

CDR1 is given as SGHDN and CDR2 as FVKESK, both from the germline V gene. The junction shows trimming of 0 bases on V and 6 bases on J, plus 18 bases between the germline ends. From the cysteine through the phenylalanine, the CDR3 covers 17 amino acids. Solely the CDR3 DNA is kept, with 51 bases framed from the first base. Sequenced sample: peripheral blood. The chain links TRBV14 with TRBJ2-1; the D gene cannot be resolved reliably. This TCR was recovered from a person between 65 and 79 years old with COVID-19, enrolled during active disease. The CDR3 region has the sequence CASSQDFLWRRSNEQFF. DNA sequence: TGTGCCAGCAGCCAAGATTTTTTATGGCGGCGGAGCAATGAGCAGTTCTTC. Outside the CDR3, residues come from the reference TRBV14 and TRBJ2-1 proteins, so the full variable domain is: EAGVTQFPSHSVIEKGQTVTLRCDPISGHDNLYWYRRVMGKEIKFLLHFVKESKQDESGMPNNRFLAERTGGTYSTLKVQPAELEDSGVYFCASSQDFLWRRSNEQFFGPGTRLTVL.